This note documents a single T cell receptor beta chain sequence. Its antigen is still unknown. A sample-barcoded 5' primer and a J-beta primer mix were used in a second PCR of roughly 6 to 12 cycles. Each TCR beta cDNA got a 12-nucleotide random molecular identifier. TCRdb itself ran the 5' RACE reads through MiXCR, one entry per CDR3 protein. The table lists about 970,000 distinct CDR3 sequences, roughly half of them singletons. This entry belongs to a study of blood T cells in healthy people across ages. Study-wide context: Template switching recovered approximately one barcoded beta molecule for every two T cells. General study results and limits: Long-lived donors carried more naive CD4+ cells and greater diversity than aged donors.

V trimming: 0 bases; J trimming: 3 bases; junction bases outside the gene matches: 6. The CDR3 runs 16 residues. The V gene's germline CDR1 is MNHEY and CDR2 SVGEGT. The V gene is TRBV6-2 or TRBV6-3, the J gene TRBJ2-7, with 9 positions matching TRBD2. The TCR originated in an older woman in good health. The sequencing input was blood. CDR3 nucleotides: TGTGCCAGCAGTTACTCGGTAGCTAGCGGGATCTACGAGCAGTACTTC. It translates to CASSYSVASGIYEQYF.